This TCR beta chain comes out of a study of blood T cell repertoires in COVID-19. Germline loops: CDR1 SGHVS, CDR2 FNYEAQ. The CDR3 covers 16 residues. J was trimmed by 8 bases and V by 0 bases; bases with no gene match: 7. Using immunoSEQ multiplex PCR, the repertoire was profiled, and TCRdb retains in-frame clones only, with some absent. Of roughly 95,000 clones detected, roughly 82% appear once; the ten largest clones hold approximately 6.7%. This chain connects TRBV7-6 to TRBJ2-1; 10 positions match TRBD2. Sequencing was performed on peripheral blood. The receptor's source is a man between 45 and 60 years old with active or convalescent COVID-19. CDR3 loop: CASSLALAGGGYEQFF. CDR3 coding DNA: TGTGCCAGCAGCTTAGCCTTAGCGGGGGGCGGGTATGAGCAGTTCTTC.